This TCR beta chain was profiled in a study of post-analysis software for immune sequencing data. Study summary: Progressive-relapsing, secondary progressive and relapsing-remitting multiple sclerosis were among the disease courses included. Study conclusions and caveats: Five TRBV segments occurring more often in patients than controls included TRBV5-6, TRBV5-1 and TRBV20-1.

To note about this clonotype: What it recognizes is unknown.

TCR beta cDNA libraries had unique molecular identifiers. TCRdb re-called the PCR reads through MiXCR, storing one row per CDR3 protein. Of roughly 700,000 distinct CDR3 sequences in the sample, roughly 27% were seen once. V dropped 3 bases and J dropped 9; count of bases not matched to a gene: 14. Germline V gene sequence: CDR1 SGHRS, CDR2 YFSETQ. The CDR3 is 16 residues long. The material sequenced was blood. The chain has TRBV5-1 and TRBJ2-1; TRBD1 matches 8 bases. The sequence was obtained from a girl under 18 with multiple sclerosis. The CDR3 DNA follows: TGCGCCAGCAGCTCCCATCGGCAGGGGGCGTCGGGTGAGCAGTTCTTC. It codes for CASSSHRQGASGEQFF.